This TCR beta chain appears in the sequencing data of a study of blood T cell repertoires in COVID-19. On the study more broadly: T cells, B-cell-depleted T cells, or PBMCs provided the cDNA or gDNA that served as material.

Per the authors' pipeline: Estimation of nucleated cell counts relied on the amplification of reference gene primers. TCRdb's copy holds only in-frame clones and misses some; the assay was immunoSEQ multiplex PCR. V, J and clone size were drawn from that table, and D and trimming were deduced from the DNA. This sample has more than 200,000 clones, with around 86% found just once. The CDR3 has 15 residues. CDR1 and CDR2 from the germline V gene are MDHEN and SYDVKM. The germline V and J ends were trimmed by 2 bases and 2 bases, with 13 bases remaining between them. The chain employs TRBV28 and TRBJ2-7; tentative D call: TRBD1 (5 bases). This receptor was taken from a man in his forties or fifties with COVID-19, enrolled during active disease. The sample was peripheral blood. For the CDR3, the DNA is TGTGCCAGCAGTTTAGGCAGGGTTTCCACCTACGAGCAGTACTTC. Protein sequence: CASSLGRVSTYEQYF.